This T cell receptor beta chain was recorded in a study of T cells in Graves' hyperthyroidism and ophthalmopathy. Study results and limitations: The model identified upcoming ophthalmopathy a median around 6 months ahead of onset.

The length of the CDR3 is 15 residues. CDR1 and CDR2 from the germline V gene are SNHLY and FYNNEI. Trimming removed 9 bases from V and 0 bases from J, with 17 bases in between. Patients were aged 18 to 65, had disease duration under 2 months, and had newly diagnosed hyperthyroidism. Isolation of PBMCs was performed on 10 ml fresh peripheral blood. In regard to this clonotype: The antigen is not known.

TCR beta CDR3 sequences were amplified from RNA transcripts. First-round RT-PCR with HTBI primers amplified the TCR CDR3 region. TCRdb redid the calling of the multiplex PCR reads with MiXCR, one entry per CDR3 protein. The table records roughly 840,000 distinct CDR3 sequences, roughly 40% of them present only once. The receptor comes from a man aged 18 to 30 with Graves' hyperthyroidism. The chain uses TRBV2 and TRBJ1-1; D remains ambiguous. The sample comprised blood. The CDR3 protein is CASSQMRSMNTEAFF. CDR3 in DNA: TGTGCCAGTTCACAGATGAGATCCATGAACACTGAAGCTTTCTTT.